The 31 T cell receptor beta chains in this list originate from one sample, sequenced in a study of cytomegalovirus exposure and HLA in healthy donors. The PCR used 60 Vbeta and 13 Jbeta primers. Profiling relied on immunoSEQ multiplex PCR, and the TCRdb table lists in-frame clones only, not all of them. Of more than 70,000 clones in the sample, roughly 80% were seen once. Sequencing input: PBMCs. These receptor sequences come from a boy aged 5-17 years in good health and CMV-seronegative.

This clone occurred a few times. The chain carries TRBV30 and TRBJ1-3, with D possibly matching TRBD1 (6 bases). The germline gives CDR1 GTSNPN, CDR2 SVGIG (reference sequence). This CDR3 is built from 14 residues. Trimming took 5 bases from V and 1 from J, leaving 12 bases between them. The DNA of the CDR3 is TGTGCCTGGGGGAGGGGGGAATCTGGAAACACCATATATTTT. Its protein is CAWGRGESGNTIYF.

The V and J genes are TRBV11-2 and TRBJ2-7; D gene uncertain. V gave up 3 bases and J gave up 4 bases, with 13 bases separating them. From germline, CDR1 is SGHAT and CDR2 FQNNGV. The CDR3 covers 14 residues. The CDR3 here is CASSFGSPRYEQYF. The CDR3 coding sequence is TGTGCCAGCAGCTTCGGCAGCCCTAGGTACGAGCAGTACTTC.

This chain joins TRBV6-1 and TRBJ1-2, with TRBD1 identical over 10 bases. Germline-derived CDR1 and CDR2 are MNHNS and SASEGT. The CDR3 runs 15 residues. V was pared by 1 base and J by 6 bases, with 5 bases of the junction left unmatched. Written as DNA, the CDR3 is TGTGCCAGCAGTGAAGGGGACAGGGGATATGATGGCTACACCTTC. Translating gives CASSEGDRGYDGYTF.

The chain has TRBV10-1 and TRBJ2-7; 10 nucleotides line up with TRBD2. Trimming took 0 bases from V and 6 from J; bases not matched to a gene: 17. The germline gives CDR1 WNHNN, CDR2 SYGVQD (reference sequence). The CDR3 spans 19 residues. In DNA form, the CDR3 reads TGCGCCAGCAGTGAGTCAACCCTCCTCTTAGCGGGGGGCACCTCCGAGCAGTACTTC. It is translated as CASSESTLLLAGGTSEQYF.

The chain couples TRBV2 to TRBJ2-2, with D hard to call. Germline values: CDR1 SNHLY, CDR2 FYNNEI. Deletions cut 7 bases from V and 2 bases from J, with 8 bases between. The CDR3 is made up of 13 amino acids. The DNA of the CDR3 is TGTGCCAGCATGCGAGAAAACACCGGGGAGCTGTTTTTT. It yields the protein CASMRENTGELFF.

The chain is built from TRBV7-2 and TRBJ2-1; TRBD1 is a possible D gene (6 bases). CDR1 is SGHTA and CDR2 is FQGNSA in the germline V gene. This CDR3 has 13 residues. V gave up 5 bases and J gave up 10 bases, with 15 bases separating them. The CDR3 here is CASSVTGSWEQFF. The DNA of the CDR3 is TGTGCCAGCAGCGTTACAGGGTCCTGGGAGCAGTTCTTC.

The genes are TRBV6-1 and TRBJ2-5; TRBD1 matches at 11 bases. Per germline, CDR1 MNHNS and CDR2 SASEGT. Trimming took 0 bases from V and 1 from J; bases not matched to a gene: 1. There are 16 residues in the CDR3. CDR3 bases: TGTGCCAGCAGTGAAGCGGGACAGGGGGTCCAAGAGACCCAGTACTTC. Residues: CASSEAGQGVQETQYF.

V is TRBV5-4 and J is TRBJ1-1; possibly TRBD1 for D (5 bases). The germline V gene encodes CDR1 SGHNT and CDR2 YYREEE (reference sequence). CDR3 length: 14 residues. Trimming pared 3 bases from V and 6 bases from J, leaving 15 bases between. The CDR3 sequence is CASSSTGSDSEAFF. The CDR3 DNA sequence: TGTGCCAGCAGCTCCACAGGCAGCGACTCTGAAGCTTTCTTT.

The rearrangement joins TRBV15 to TRBJ1-1, with unresolved D. Germline CDR1 is LNHNV and CDR2 is YYDKDF (reference sequence). The V end lost 0 bases, the J end lost 8 bases, and 16 bases lay between the germline ends. The length of the CDR3 is 15 residues. As DNA, the CDR3 is TGTGCCACCAGCAGAGATCGGGAAGCCACCCCGGAAGCTTTCTTT. This sequence encodes CATSRDREATPEAFF.

This clone occurred a few times. The genes are TRBV4-3 and TRBJ1-2; D call uncertain. Per the germline V gene, CDR1 is LGHNA and CDR2 is YSLEER. CDR3 length: 16 residues. With 0 bases removed from V and 6 bases from J, the gap between germline ends came to 17 bases. The CDR3 protein is CASSQESQAHQDGYTF. The CDR3 DNA follows: TGCGCCAGCAGCCAAGAGTCCCAGGCTCATCAGGATGGCTACACCTTC.

The chain links TRBV30 to TRBJ2-4; D is unresolved. The V end lost 8 bases, the J end lost 11 bases, and 13 bases lay between the germline ends. The CDR3 sequence is 10 residues long. Germline lookup yields CDR1 GTSNPN and CDR2 SVGIG (reference sequence). CDR3 nucleotide sequence: TGTGCCATGGAGAGAGGCCTTCAGTACTTC. It specifies CAMERGLQYF. Full variable domain (remainder filled in from reference TRBV30 and TRBJ2-4): SQTIHQWPATLVQPVGSPLSLECTVEGTSNPNLYWYRQAAGRGLQLLFYSVGIGQISSEVPQNLSASRPQDRQFILSSKKLLLSDSGFYLCAMERGLQYFGAGTRLSVL.

The chain couples TRBV7-9 to TRBJ1-2; 7 nucleotides agree with TRBD1. This CDR3 is 16 amino acids long. V gave up 4 bases and J gave up 8 bases; unmatched junction bases: 16. Germline lookup yields CDR1 SEHNR and CDR2 FQNEAQ (reference sequence). The CDR3: CASSSPGQTFSEGYTF. The CDR3 nucleotides are TGTGCCAGCAGCTCCCCGGGACAGACCTTTAGTGAGGGCTACACCTTC.

The count of this clone is one. V is TRBV5-4 and J is TRBJ2-2; 11 bases agree with TRBD2. Per the germline V gene, CDR1 is SGHNT and CDR2 is YYREEE (reference sequence). The CDR3 extends over 16 amino acids. After removal of 4 bases from V and 5 bases from J, the junction contained 7 bases not matched to a gene. CDR3 in DNA: TGTGCCAGCAGCGGAGGACTAGCGGGCAAGACCGGGGAGCTGTTTTTT. This gives the protein CASSGGLAGKTGELFF.

V is TRBV27 and J is TRBJ1-5; 10 positions agree with TRBD1. The CDR3 length is 14 residues. V lost 5 bases, J lost 7 bases, and 5 bases stayed unmatched. Germline assignment: CDR1 MNHEY and CDR2 SMNVEV (reference sequence). The CDR3 coding sequence is TGTGCCAGCAGTCCCGGGACAGGGGTCCAGCCCCAGCATTTT. Protein sequence: CASSPGTGVQPQHF.

The gene calls are TRBV6-4 and TRBJ2-3; TRBD2 agrees at 10 bases. The junction had 4 bases not matched to a gene; V was cut back by 6 bases and J by 1 base. Germline CDR1 is MRHNA and CDR2 is SNTAGT. The CDR3 runs to 15 residues. The CDR3 DNA is TGTGCCAGCAGCCTAGCGGGGGAGGGCACAGATACGCAGTATTTT. This translates into CASSLAGEGTDTQYF.

V and J are TRBV5-1 and TRBJ2-3; the D gene is possibly TRBD1 (6 bases). Germline CDR1 SGHRS, CDR2 YFSETQ. The CDR3 spans 15 residues. V was cut by 2 bases and J by 6 bases, with 16 bases left in between. The CDR3: CASSFKGDGVDTQYF. In nucleotides, the CDR3 is TGCGCCAGCAGCTTCAAGGGGGATGGGGTGGATACGCAGTATTTT. Based on the CDR3 plus reference TRBV5-1 and TRBJ2-3, the full variable domain is KAGVTQTPRYLIKTRGQQVTLSCSPISGHRSVSWYQQTPGQGLQFLFEYFSETQRNKGNFPGRFSGRQFSNSRSEMNVSTLELGDSALYLCASSFKGDGVDTQYFGPGTRLTVL.

The chain employs TRBV30 and TRBJ1-1; D is perhaps TRBD1 (6 bases). Germline V gives CDR1 GTSNPN, CDR2 SVGIG (reference sequence). This CDR3 contains 19 residues. V lost 0 bases, J lost 1 base, and 24 bases lay in between. The CDR3 sequence is CAWSVHFFTRGLANTEAFF. CDR3 nucleotide sequence: TGTGCCTGGAGTGTACACTTTTTCACCAGGGGCTTGGCGAACACTGAAGCTTTCTTT.

The gene calls are TRBV25-1 and TRBJ2-7; the match to TRBD1 covers 8 bases. Trimming cost V 3 bases and J 2 bases; bases outside gene matches: 12. CDR1 is MGHDK and CDR2 is SYGVNS in the germline V gene. The CDR3 contains 17 residues. DNA for the CDR3: TGTGCCAGCAGTGAGTTAGGGATCGGGACAGGTACCTACGAGCAGTACTTC. It translates to CASSELGIGTGTYEQYF.

This clone was detected a few times. Within the sample, other DNA sequences also encode this same CDR3. The chain joins TRBV4-1 to TRBJ1-1; 9 nucleotides align to TRBD1. Unmatched junction bases numbered 2, after V lost 4 bases and J lost 2 bases. This CDR3 spans 14 amino acids. CDR1 is MGHRA and CDR2 is YSYEKL in the germline V gene. For the CDR3, the DNA is TGCGCCAGCAGCCCGGACAGGGGCAACACTGAAGCTTTCTTT. It is translated as CASSPDRGNTEAFF.

This chain joins TRBV30 and TRBJ1-2, with D perhaps TRBD1 (6 bases). V shed 1 base and J shed 8 bases, with 14 bases lying between them. The CDR3 consists of 13 residues. Germline V CDR1 and CDR2: GTSNPN, SVGIG (reference sequence). CDR3 loop: CAWSAGTGSGYTF. The CDR3 nucleotides read TGTGCCTGGAGTGCTGGCACAGGGAGCGGCTACACCTTC.

This CDR3 is CASSDLGTAGYNEQFF. CDR3 sequence (DNA): TGTGCCAGCAGTGACCTTGGGACAGCCGGATACAATGAGCAGTTCTTC. This chain joins TRBV6-4 and TRBJ2-1; 7 nucleotides line up with TRBD1. Trimming cost V 2 bases and J 4 bases; bases outside gene matches: 8. The CDR3 covers 16 residues. Germline-derived CDR1 and CDR2 are MRHNA and SNTAGT.

The chain is built from TRBV9 and TRBJ2-1; a possible D gene is TRBD2 (5 bases). The CDR3 is 15 amino acids. Germline CDR1 and CDR2: SGDLS and YYNGEE. Trimming pared 4 bases from V and 8 bases from J, leaving 19 bases between. The CDR3 DNA reads TGTGCCAGCAGCCCCCGGGGAGAGTCGCGTGATGAGCAGTTCTTC. Protein sequence: CASSPRGESRDEQFF.

This chain links TRBV28 with TRBJ1-1, with TRBD1 matching 10 bases. The CDR3 contains 14 residues. Germline CDR1 is MDHEN and CDR2 is SYDVKM. The V and J ends lost 10 bases and 6 bases, in that order; junction bases with no gene match: 11. CDR3 DNA sequence: TGTGCCACACGGGACAGGGGCTCCCTAGCTGAAGCTTTCTTT. It translates to CATRDRGSLAEAFF.

A few counts support this clone. The chain employs TRBV7-9 and TRBJ1-1; maybe TRBD1 (6 bases). Between the trimmed V and J ends, which lost 2 bases and 6 bases, there was a span of 10 bases. CDR1 is SEHNR, CDR2 FQNEAQ, per germline (reference sequence). The CDR3 length is 13 residues. CDR3: CASSLQGTAEAFF. The CDR3 DNA reads TGTGCCAGCAGCTTACAGGGGACGGCTGAAGCTTTCTTT. The full variable domain, in which reference TRBV7-9 and TRBJ1-1 provide the parts outside the CDR3, is DTGVSQNPRHKITKRGQNVTFRCDPISEHNRLYWYRQTLGQGPEFLTYFQNEAQLEKSRLLSDRFSAERPKGSFSTLEIQRTEQGDSAMYLCASSLQGTAEAFFGQGTRLTVV.

V gene TRBV6-1 combines with J gene TRBJ1-1; unclear D gene. Germline V gene data show CDR1 as MNHNS and CDR2 as SASEGT. V was trimmed by 4 bases and J by 0 bases, leaving 9 bases between them. The CDR3 covers 14 residues. CDR3 sequence (DNA): TGTGCCAGCAGTGGGAACAGAGTGAACACTGAAGCTTTCTTT. Encoded protein: CASSGNRVNTEAFF.

The gene calls are TRBV28 and TRBJ2-7; 11 positions match TRBD2. Germline V gives CDR1 MDHEN, CDR2 SYDVKM. The CDR3 is made up of 15 amino acids. J gave up 2 bases and V 5 bases, and 5 bases lay outside the gene matches. CDR3 bases: TGTGCCAGCAGTCCACGACTAGCGGGGACCTACGAGCAGTACTTC. It encodes CASSPRLAGTYEQYF. Variable domain in full (rest from reference TRBV28 and TRBJ2-7): DVKVTQSSRYLVKRTGEKVFLECVQDMDHENMFWYRQDPGLGLRLIYFSYDVKMKEKGDIPEGYSVSREKKERFSLILESASTNQTSMYLCASSPRLAGTYEQYFGPGTRLTVT.

The chain links TRBV27 to TRBJ1-2, with 11 bases lining up with TRBD1. The V gene's germline CDR1 is MNHEY and CDR2 SMNVEV (reference sequence). V shed 2 bases, J shed 8 bases, and the junction held 4 bases outside the gene matches. CDR3 size: 14 residues. CDR3 DNA: TGTGCCAGCAGTTTAAGGACAGGGGGCGCGGGCTACACCTTC. Its protein product is CASSLRTGGAGYTF.

The chain has TRBV5-8 and TRBJ1-5; a weak D match, TRBD1 (5 bases). The CDR3 extends over 14 amino acids. Trimming stripped 4 bases from V and 3 bases from J, with 11 bases between. Per the germline V gene, CDR1 is SGHTS and CDR2 is YDEGEE. CDR3 nucleotide sequence: TGTGCCAGCAGCCCCAGACAGTTCAATCAGCCCCAGCATTTT. Protein sequence: CASSPRQFNQPQHF.

The gene calls are TRBV15 and TRBJ1-1; 9 bases line up with TRBD1. The CDR3 is 13 amino acids. J lost 3 bases, V lost 6 bases, and 2 bases had no gene match. The germline V gene has CDR1 LNHNV and CDR2 YYDKDF (reference sequence). DNA of the CDR3: TGTGCCACCAGAAGGACAGGGGACACTGAAGCTTTCTTT. It is translated as CATRRTGDTEAFF.

Here the CDR3 DNA reads TGTGCCAGCAGTTTCGGGTTTCCAATATCAGGGGCCAACGTCCTGACTTTC. This sequence encodes CASSFGFPISGANVLTF. The chain recombines TRBV5-4 with TRBJ2-6; D remains unclear. Trimming shortened V by 5 bases and J by 4 bases, and 19 bases separated the two germline ends. This CDR3 is 17 amino acids long. Germline V gene data show CDR1 as SGHNT and CDR2 as YYREEE (reference sequence).

J is TRBJ1-6 and V is TRBV5-1; D remains ambiguous. The germline CDR1 and CDR2 sequences are SGHRS and YFSETQ. The CDR3 totals 14 residues. V lost 4 bases to trimming and J lost 10 bases, with 15 bases between them. The CDR3 coding sequence is TGCGCCAGCAGCATTCTGGGAGGAGAATCACCCCTCCACTTT. This translates into CASSILGGESPLHF.